Presented here are 26 T cell receptor beta chains from one specimen sequenced in a study of blood T cell repertoires in COVID-19. Profiling relied on immunoSEQ multiplex PCR, and the TCRdb table lists in-frame clones only, not all of them. The sample has 130,000 to 150,000 clones; 88% are singletons. The material sequenced was peripheral blood. The receptors were sampled from a woman aged 45-59 years with acute or convalescent COVID-19.

V usage is TRBV3-1 (or the pseudogene TRBV3-2) and J usage is TRBJ2-7; 7 nucleotides agree with TRBD2. Per germline, CDR1 LGHDT and CDR2 YNNKEL (reference sequence). The CDR3 totals 15 residues. The ends lost 1 base at V and 5 bases at J; junction bases unmatched: 8. CDR3: CASSQASGGSNEQYF. The CDR3 DNA follows: TGTGCCAGCAGCCAAGCTTCTGGCGGGAGCAACGAGCAGTACTTC.

The J gene is TRBJ2-1, the V gene TRBV7-9; D remains unclear. Per the germline V gene, CDR1 is SEHNR and CDR2 is FQNEAQ (reference sequence). This CDR3 region has 16 residues. With 2 bases removed from V and 4 bases from J, the gap between germline ends came to 15 bases. In nucleotides, the CDR3 is TGTGCCAGCAGCTTATTGTTCCTCGGGTCGTACAATGAGCAGTTCTTC. This codes for CASSLLFLGSYNEQFF.

V is TRBV3-1 (or the pseudogene TRBV3-2) and J is TRBJ2-2, with 14 bases matching TRBD2. V dropped 1 base and J dropped 5; count of bases not matched to a gene: 6. CDR3 length: 18 residues. Per the germline V gene, CDR1 is LGHDT and CDR2 is YNNKEL (reference sequence). DNA for the CDR3: TGTGCCAGCAGCCAAGTGGGACTAGCGGGAGAGAAGACCGGGGAGCTGTTTTTT. Translation: CASSQVGLAGEKTGELFF.

The rearrangement uses TRBV19 and TRBJ1-6; 9 bases fit TRBD1. The germline V gene encodes CDR1 LNHDA and CDR2 SQIVND (reference sequence). The CDR3 spans 14 residues. V lost 4 bases, J lost 9 bases, and 4 bases stayed unmatched. CDR3 nucleotides: TGTGCCAGTAGTACTACAGGGGGCCTTTCACCCCTCCACTTT. Protein product: CASSTTGGLSPLHF.

The rearrangement uses TRBV2 and TRBJ1-3; 10 positions match TRBD1. This CDR3 is 16 amino acids long. Germline values: CDR1 SNHLY, CDR2 FYNNEI. V shed 3 bases, J shed 0 bases, and the junction held 2 bases outside the gene matches. This CDR3 is CASSEGQGNSGNTIYF. CDR3 bases: TGTGCCAGCAGTGAGGGACAGGGGAACTCTGGAAACACCATATATTTT.

This sequence joins TRBV3-1 (or the pseudogene TRBV3-2) and TRBJ1-5; 7 positions match TRBD1. The ends lost 4 bases at V and 5 bases at J; junction bases unmatched: 2. The CDR3 totals 13 residues. Germline CDR1 reads LGHDT; CDR2 reads YNNKEL (reference sequence). The CDR3 DNA reads TGTGCCAGCAGCCCCCAGGGGGATCAGCCCCAGCATTTT. This gives the protein CASSPQGDQPQHF.

As regards this clone: Other nucleotide sequences in the sample specify the same CDR3. The V call is TRBV18, the J call TRBJ2-5; D is undetermined. This CDR3 spans 11 amino acids. Germline V gives CDR1 KGHSH, CDR2 LQKENI. Trimming cost V 3 bases and J 5 bases, with 4 bases left between them. As DNA, the CDR3 is TGTGCCAGCTCACCGAGGGAGACCCAGTACTTC. Its translation: CASSPRETQYF.

The J gene is TRBJ1-5, the V gene TRBV19; 8 bases map to TRBD1. The ends lost 1 base at V and 4 bases at J; junction bases unmatched: 6. Germline CDR1 reads LNHDA; CDR2 reads SQIVND (reference sequence). The CDR3 length is 16 residues. The CDR3 coding sequence is TGTGCCAGTAGTATAGGGTCCAGGGGGCGGAATCAGCCCCAGCATTTT. It translates to CASSIGSRGRNQPQHF.

The V and J genes are TRBV10-1 and TRBJ2-2; the D gene is possibly TRBD1 (5 bases). V was trimmed by 4 bases and J by 6 bases, leaving 9 bases between them. Germline-derived CDR1 and CDR2 are WNHNN and SYGVQD (reference sequence). This CDR3 contains 13 residues. The DNA of the CDR3 is TGCGCCAGCAGTGCCAGCAGGGCCGGGGAGCTGTTTTTT. It is translated as CASSASRAGELFF.

V usage is TRBV6-5 and J usage is TRBJ1-2; D is ambiguous. CDR3 length: 15 amino acids. V was clipped by 0 bases and J by 5 bases, with 13 bases between them. Germline lookup yields CDR1 MNHEY and CDR2 SVGAGI. CDR3 sequence reads: CASSYSTLAVYGYTF. DNA for the CDR3: TGTGCCAGCAGTTACTCGACCCTGGCGGTGTATGGCTACACCTTC.

The chain uses TRBV5-6 and TRBJ1-4; TRBD1 might be the D (6 bases). V was cut by 4 bases and J by 5 bases, with 12 bases left in between. The CDR3 has 14 amino acids. The V gene's germline CDR1 is SGHDT and CDR2 YYEEEE. For the CDR3, the DNA is TGTGCCAGCAGCGGGGCGGGGGCGAATGAAAAACTGTTTTTT. It is translated as CASSGAGANEKLFF.

This clone was seen more than once but under ten times. The chain combines TRBV12-3 or TRBV12-4 with TRBJ1-2; D may be TRBD1 (5 bases). This CDR3 contains 13 residues. Trimming left V 6 bases short and J 2 bases short, with 10 bases between. Here the CDR3 reads CASSGGGNYGYTF. The DNA of the CDR3 is TGTGCCAGCAGCGGCGGGGGGAACTATGGCTACACCTTC.

The rearrangement uses TRBV23-1 and TRBJ2-7; D gene ambiguous. TRBV23-1 is an open reading frame, and its role is uncertain. The CDR3 totals 14 residues. The germline V and J ends were trimmed by 4 bases and 4 bases, with 14 bases remaining between them. CDR3 loop: CASSPWSESYEQYF. The CDR3, as DNA: TGCGCCAGCAGTCCCTGGTCCGAGAGTTACGAGCAGTACTTC.

V gene TRBV7-2 combines with J gene TRBJ2-1; TRBD2 agrees at 11 bases. The CDR3 has 17 amino acids. V shed 4 bases and J 4 bases; nucleotides not matched to a gene: 9. Germline CDR1 is SGHTA and CDR2 is FQGNSA. As DNA, the CDR3 is TGTGCCAGCAGCTCCAAACTCGGGACTAGCGGTTACAATGAGCAGTTCTTC. This translates into CASSSKLGTSGYNEQFF.

This chain uses TRBV18 with TRBJ1-1, with D unresolved. Germline values: CDR1 KGHSH, CDR2 LQKENI. The CDR3 consists of 14 residues. V was clipped by 1 base and J by 3 bases, with 9 bases between them. The CDR3 DNA sequence: TGTGCCAGCTCACCACAAGACCGGGACACTGAAGCTTTCTTT. This translates into CASSPQDRDTEAFF.

This clone has only one observation. The chain employs TRBV6-5 and TRBJ2-5, with TRBD1 matching over 8 bases. V shed 6 bases and J 3 bases; nucleotides not matched to a gene: 3. Per the germline V gene, CDR1 is MNHEY and CDR2 is SVGAGI. CDR3 size: 13 residues. The CDR3 sequence is CASSRTGKETQYF. The CDR3 DNA reads as TGTGCCAGCAGCCGGACAGGGAAAGAGACCCAGTACTTC.

CDR3 DNA: TGTGCCAGCAGTCAAAACGGACAGCCACAAGAGACCCAGTACTTC. It is translated as CASSQNGQPQETQYF. V usage is TRBV6-5 and J usage is TRBJ2-5; D perhaps matches TRBD1 (6 bases). V lost 5 bases to trimming and J lost 2 bases, with 15 bases between them. The germline CDR1 and CDR2 sequences are MNHEY and SVGAGI. CDR3 size: 15 residues.

The chain joins TRBV6-5 to TRBJ2-1; D perhaps matches TRBD2 (7 bases). The germline gives CDR1 MNHEY, CDR2 SVGAGI. The CDR3 covers 13 residues. V was trimmed by 6 bases and J by 10 bases, leaving 16 bases between them. DNA for the CDR3: TGTGCCAGCAGCCTCAAGGGAGGGGGGGAGCAGTTCTTC. Protein: CASSLKGGGEQFF.

This clone showed up just once. V is TRBV24-1 and J is TRBJ2-3, with 7 bases identical to TRBD1. This CDR3 is 15 amino acids long. With 3 bases clipped from V and 0 bases from J, the junction kept 2 bases outside the gene matches. Per germline, CDR1 KGHDR and CDR2 SFDVKD. The CDR3 protein is CATSDGTASTDTQYF. CDR3 DNA sequence: TGTGCCACCAGTGATGGGACAGCTAGCACAGATACGCAGTATTTT.

The V and J genes are TRBV20-1 and TRBJ2-1; 11 nucleotides match TRBD2. Per germline, CDR1 DFQATT and CDR2 SNEGSKA (reference sequence). There are 17 residues in the CDR3. V shed 3 bases and J 0 bases; nucleotides not matched to a gene: 7. The CDR3 protein is CSASWGGTSGSYNEQFF. The CDR3 DNA reads as TGCAGTGCTAGTTGGGGAGGGACTAGCGGCTCCTACAATGAGCAGTTCTTC.

V gene TRBV23-1 combines with J gene TRBJ1-6, with 10 bases fitting TRBD1. TRBV23-1 is known as an ORF, though its function is uncertain. The CDR3 loop spans 21 amino acids. V lost 0 bases and J lost 0; bases outside the gene matches: 11. For the CDR3, the DNA is TGCGCCAGCAGTCAATCGGGGACAGGGGATAGTCGGAGCTCCTATAATTCACCCCTCCACTTT. Protein: CASSQSGTGDSRSSYNSPLHF.

This clone is a singleton in its sample. This rearrangement joins TRBV15 to TRBJ1-2, with 7 positions matching TRBD1. This CDR3 has 13 residues. Germline assignment: CDR1 LNHNV and CDR2 YYDKDF (reference sequence). Unmatched junction bases numbered 2, after V lost 4 bases and J lost 3 bases. The CDR3 reads CATSIRGDYGYTF. The CDR3 nucleotides read TGTGCCACCAGCATCAGGGGGGACTATGGCTACACCTTC.

V usage is TRBV5-1 and J usage is TRBJ2-2, with a tentative D call TRBD2 (6 bases). The CDR3 runs to 16 residues. Germline V lookup: CDR1 SGHRS, CDR2 YFSETQ. V was shortened by 1 base and J by 5 bases, with 15 bases between the two germline ends. Here the CDR3 reads CASSLPMLGGTGELFF. The CDR3 DNA is TGCGCCAGCAGCTTGCCCATGCTCGGGGGTACCGGGGAGCTGTTTTTT. Drawing the rest from reference TRBV5-1 and TRBJ2-2, the complete variable domain is KAGVTQTPRYLIKTRGQQVTLSCSPISGHRSVSWYQQTPGQGLQFLFEYFSETQRNKGNFPGRFSGRQFSNSRSEMNVSTLELGDSALYLCASSLPMLGGTGELFFGEGSRLTVL.

The chain combines TRBV4-1 with TRBJ1-1, with D possibly matching TRBD1 (6 bases). V was trimmed by 2 bases and J by 4 bases, leaving 11 bases between them. CDR3 length equals 14 residues. Looked up from germline, CDR1 is MGHRA and CDR2 is YSYEKL. CDR3 in amino acids: CASSQREQGTEAFF. For the CDR3, the DNA is TGCGCCAGCAGCCAAAGGGAACAGGGCACTGAAGCTTTCTTT.

The chain joins TRBV5-1 to TRBJ2-1; 8 positions match TRBD1. Germline V gene data show CDR1 as SGHRS and CDR2 as YFSETQ. The V and J ends lost 5 bases and 2 bases, in that order; junction bases with no gene match: 21. This CDR3 region has 20 residues. The CDR3 region has the DNA TGCGCCAGCAGTTTCCCATCGGACAGGGAAAGACAGACTACCTACAATGAGCAGTTCTTC. The encoded protein is CASSFPSDRERQTTYNEQFF.

The chain employs TRBV5-6 and TRBJ1-6; the D gene is possibly TRBD1 (6 bases). V was shortened by 0 bases and J by 7 bases, with 11 bases between the two germline ends. The CDR3 spans 15 residues. From germline, CDR1 is SGHDT and CDR2 YYEEEE. In DNA, the CDR3 is TGTGCCAGCAGCTTGGTCCGGACAGCCAATTCACCCCTCCACTTT. It specifies CASSLVRTANSPLHF.